These 14 T cell receptor beta chains came from one sample sequenced in a study of monozygotic twins with inflammatory bowel disease. Each CDR3 protein gets one entry in TCRdb, which reprocessed the 5' RACE reads and gives no DNA. The ten top clones account for approximately 13%, within a sample of about 110,000 distinct CDR3 sequences. Source material: blood. The receptors come from a human donor with ulcerative colitis or Crohn's disease, or a healthy co-twin of an affected twin (not recorded which).

The chain employs TRBV3-1 and TRBJ1-2; TCRdb returns TRBD1, unconfirmable since there is no DNA. The CDR3 loop spans 16 amino acids. CDR1 and CDR2 from the germline V gene are LGHDT and YNNKEL (reference sequence). CDR3 residues: CASSQDHSIQGSGYTF.

The chain recombines TRBV20-1 with TRBJ2-5; TCRdb proposes TRBD1, but this gene call is untestable without DNA. Germline CDR1 and CDR2: DFQATT and SNEGSKA (reference sequence). There are 13 residues in the CDR3. CDR3 amino acids: CSAGTVGRETQYF.

The chain carries TRBV5-5 and TRBJ2-7; the D call of TRBD1 rests on TCRdb alone, since no DNA is present to check it. The germline gives CDR1 SGHKS, CDR2 YYEKEE (reference sequence). This CDR3 region has 13 residues. CDR3 amino acids: CASSVTPGYEQYF.

The gene calls are TRBV12-3 or TRBV12-4 and TRBJ2-7. The CDR3 sequence is 16 residues long. The CDR3 here is CASSLAILPGPYEQYF.

V is TRBV29-1 and J is TRBJ1-2; TCRdb gives TRBD1 as the D gene, but with no DNA this cannot be confirmed. Per the germline V gene, CDR1 is SQVTM and CDR2 is ANQGSEA. This CDR3 region has 13 residues. CDR3 residues: CSGRDRHNYGYTF.

V gene TRBV27 combines with J gene TRBJ2-7. This CDR3 has 15 residues. CDR1 and CDR2 (germline): MNHEY, SMNVEV (reference sequence). This CDR3 reads CASSPLVGGSYEQYF.

The chain joins TRBV2 to TRBJ1-4; absent DNA, TCRdb's TRBD1 call cannot be checked. Germline loops: CDR1 SNHLY, CDR2 FYNNEI. The CDR3 runs to 14 residues. The CDR3 sequence is CASSIGVDNEKLFF.

This chain links TRBV24-1 with TRBJ1-2; TCRdb picks TRBD1, but there is no DNA to check that call. The CDR3 is made up of 14 amino acids. Germline V lookup: CDR1 KGHDR, CDR2 SFDVKD. CDR3 protein: CATSDADRAYGYTF.

The chain carries TRBV21-1 and TRBJ1-3. TRBV21-1 is described as a pseudogene. This CDR3 comprises 16 residues. CDR3 amino acids: CASSKGTLSSGNTIYF.

The V call is TRBV27, the J call TRBJ2-2; TCRdb outputs TRBD1, but without DNA this stays unchecked. Germline CDR1 is MNHEY and CDR2 is SMNVEV (reference sequence). This CDR3 contains 15 residues. CDR3 sequence: CASTLVGVGAGELFF.

The chain is built from TRBV7-6 and TRBJ1-2; TCRdb's assignment of TRBD1 cannot be checked, as there is no DNA. This CDR3 contains 15 residues. From germline, CDR1 is SGHVS and CDR2 FNYEAQ. The CDR3 reads CASSLLQGGGYGYTF.

This chain uses TRBV20-1 with TRBJ2-1; TCRdb designates TRBD1, a call that cannot be tested without DNA. Germline assignment: CDR1 DFQATT and CDR2 SNEGSKA (reference sequence). This CDR3 has 14 residues. The CDR3 region is CSASGGRGYNEQFF.

The genes are TRBV20-1 and TRBJ2-7; TCRdb's D gene call, TRBD2, goes unchecked for lack of DNA. This CDR3 has 18 amino acids. CDR1 is DFQATT and CDR2 is SNEGSKA in the germline V gene (reference sequence). CDR3 in amino acids: CSARDRQGGLAGFWEQYF.

V gene TRBV7-2 combines with J gene TRBJ2-3. The CDR3 runs to 13 residues. Germline V CDR1 and CDR2: SGHTA, FQGNSA. This CDR3 is CASSFGVSDTQYF.